What follows describes a single T cell receptor beta chain. Its antigen is currently unknown. The same CDR3 arises from other DNA sequences in this sample as well. Trimming stripped 3 bases from V and 3 bases from J, with 8 bases between. Germline lookup yields CDR1 KGHSH and CDR2 LQKENI. The CDR3 has 13 amino acids. These data are taken from a study of shared clonotypes between healthy human individuals. Study-level background: The plates for each donor numbered three CD4 naive, three CD4 memory, two CD8 naive and one CD8 memory. Findings and limits, study-wide: Represented diversity, genetic and exposure-history alike, was limited by few donors. Naive CD4 clonotype sharing across several donors was approximately 5%.

The study ran the assay at deep level. Data came from immunoSEQ multiplex PCR; TCRdb stores just in-frame clones and leaves some out. The repertoire has 2,500,000 or so clones, 80% to 95% of them found once; the top ten carry 0.35% to 0.45%. This clonotype was obtained from a man between 18 and 35 years old in good health. Some clones in this sample may be carry-over from other donors' samples. Sequencing used naive CD4+ T cells from PBMCs. The subset here: CD45RA+ positively selected. This sequence joins TRBV18 and TRBJ1-1; D is unclear. DNA of the CDR3: TGTGCCAGCTCACCGCGGCCTGACACTGAAGCTTTCTTT. Its translation is CASSPRPDTEAFF.